This T cell receptor (beta chain) is drawn from a study of blood T cell repertoires in COVID-19. Study as a whole: Sample material is recorded as cDNA or gDNA derived from T cells, B-cell-depleted T cells, or PBMCs.

V was pared by 3 bases and J by 0 bases, with 9 bases between. CDR1 LNHDA and CDR2 SQIVND come from the germline V gene (reference sequence). The CDR3 runs 14 residues. The method was immunoSEQ multiplex PCR; TCRdb's version includes in-frame clones alone and lacks a portion of them. The profile covers about 140,000 clones, with approximately 80% appearing a single time and over 15% taken by the ten largest. This receptor was identified in a man between 50 and 59 years old with acute or convalescent COVID-19. Sequencing used peripheral blood. This chain uses TRBV19 with TRBJ2-7; a possible D gene is TRBD2 (5 bases). CDR3 coding DNA: TGTGCCAGTAGTATCGGACTGATCTCCTACGAGCAGTACTTC. This encodes CASSIGLISYEQYF.